This record concerns one T cell receptor (beta chain) sequence. Its antigen remains unknown. Some clones are missing from TCRdb's copy, which holds only in-frame ones; the method was immunoSEQ multiplex PCR. In the table there are 240,000 or so clones, over 90% of which are singletons. The data stem from a study of T cell responses to AZD1222 COVID-19 vaccine. Notes on the study in general: Clonal diversity may have been underestimated, and the donors were mostly white British, with more females than males.

V was cut by 5 bases and J by 3 bases, with 15 bases left in between. Per germline, CDR1 KGHSH and CDR2 LQKENI. The CDR3 contains 15 residues. Sequencing used peripheral blood, obtained on day 0 of AZD1222 vaccination. This chain links TRBV18 with TRBJ2-3; D perhaps matches TRBD2 (5 bases). This clonotype was obtained from an adult in good health. The CDR3 spells CASSTPSGNTDTQYF. The CDR3 nucleotides read TGTGCCAGCTCAACTCCATCGGGGAATACAGATACGCAGTATTTT.